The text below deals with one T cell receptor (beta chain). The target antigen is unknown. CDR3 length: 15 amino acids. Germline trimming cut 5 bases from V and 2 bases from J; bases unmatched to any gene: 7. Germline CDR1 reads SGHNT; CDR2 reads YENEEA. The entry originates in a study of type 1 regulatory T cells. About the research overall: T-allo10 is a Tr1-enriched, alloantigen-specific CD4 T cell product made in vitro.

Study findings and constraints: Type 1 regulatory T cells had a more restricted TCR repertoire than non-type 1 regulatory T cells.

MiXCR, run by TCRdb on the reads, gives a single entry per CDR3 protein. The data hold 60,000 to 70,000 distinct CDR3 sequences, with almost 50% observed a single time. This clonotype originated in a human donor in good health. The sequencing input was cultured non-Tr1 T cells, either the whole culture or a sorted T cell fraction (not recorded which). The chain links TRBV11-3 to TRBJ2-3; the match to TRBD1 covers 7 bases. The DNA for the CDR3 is TGTGCCAGCAGCGCCCGGGACAGACACACAGATACGCAGTATTTT. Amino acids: CASSARDRHTDTQYF. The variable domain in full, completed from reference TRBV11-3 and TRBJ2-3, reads EAGVVQSPRYKIIEKKQPVAFWCNPISGHNTLYWYLQNLGQGPELLIRYENEEAVDDSQLPKDRFSAERLKGVDSTLKIQPAELGDSAVYLCASSARDRHTDTQYFGPGTRLTVL.